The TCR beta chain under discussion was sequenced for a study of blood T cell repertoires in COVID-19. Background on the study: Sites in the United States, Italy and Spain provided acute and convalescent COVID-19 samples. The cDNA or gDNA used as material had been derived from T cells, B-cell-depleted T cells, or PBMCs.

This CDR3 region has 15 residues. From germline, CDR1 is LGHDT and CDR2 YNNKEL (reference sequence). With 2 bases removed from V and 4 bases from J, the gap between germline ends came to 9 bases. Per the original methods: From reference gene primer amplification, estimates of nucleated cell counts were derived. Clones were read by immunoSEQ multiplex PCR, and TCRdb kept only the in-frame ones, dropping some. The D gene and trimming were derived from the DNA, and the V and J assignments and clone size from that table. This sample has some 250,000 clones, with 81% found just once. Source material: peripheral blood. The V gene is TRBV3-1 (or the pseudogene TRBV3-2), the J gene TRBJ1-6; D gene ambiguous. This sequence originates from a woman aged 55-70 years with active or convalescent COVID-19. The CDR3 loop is CASSQFHSYNSPLHF. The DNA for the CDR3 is TGTGCCAGCAGCCAATTTCACAGTTATAATTCACCCCTCCACTTT.